The rows below give T cell receptor beta chains drawn from one sample of a study of OX40 agonist ivuxolimab in advanced cancers. The table came from immunoSEQ multiplex PCR; TCRdb's copy has only in-frame clones and leaves some out. Of about 12,000 clones in the sample, roughly 77% were seen once. The material was CD4+ or CD8+ T cells sorted from blood, obtained in a trial of the OX40 agonist ivuxolimab. These receptors all stem from an adult with an advanced solid tumor such as melanoma, head and neck, liver or kidney cancer. Each CDR3 is given with its conserved first and last residue. Each record gives: V gene, J gene, CDR3 protein.

TRBV9	TRBJ2-1	CASSEGLAHNEQFF
TRBV19	TRBJ2-1	CASSIVPGMERTRYEQFF
TRBV7-6	TRBJ2-7	CASSLAGGDEQYF
TRBV7-2	TRBJ2-3	CASSLGDIKPSTDTQYF
TRBV4-1	TRBJ2-7	CASSQTAGPTYEQYF
TRBV7-9	TRBJ2-1	CASSLVGDVYNEQFF
TRBV16	TRBJ2-7	CASSQSISGREGLHEQYF
TRBV4-1	TRBJ2-1	CASSQSGDEQFF
TRBV9	TRBJ2-7	CASSSSDRADEQYF
TRBV29-1	TRBJ1-2	CSAQDAYGYTF
TRBV10-3	TRBJ2-7	CASSDVAYEQYF
TRBV27	TRBJ2-7	CASSFLTSRYEQYF
TRBV7-2	TRBJ2-3	CASRPPGLHTDTQYF
TRBV7-9	TRBJ2-2	CASSDVMVAWTGELFF
TRBV5-1	TRBJ2-5	CASSSGLADQYQETQYF
TRBV19	TRBJ2-7	CASQPGTGLYEQYF
TRBV13	TRBJ1-3	CASSLDRDGNTIYF
TRBV10-3	TRBJ2-5	CAIRGDTQETQYF
TRBV7-8	TRBJ2-2	CASSLARRGPGELFF
TRBV11-2	TRBJ2-7	CASSFGSYHSYEQYF
TRBV2	TRBJ1-1	CASSEARGYTEAFF
TRBV28	TRBJ2-1	CASSFFTGWANEQFF
TRBV28	TRBJ2-3	CASSLTGGGSDTQYF
TRBV5-8	TRBJ2-1	CASTWGGTDEQFF
TRBV11-1	TRBJ2-1	CASTAGSSYNEQFF
TRBV5-6	TRBJ2-3	CASSPQGTGLDTQYF
TRBV7-3	TRBJ2-4	CASSQGLAGEGLAKNIQYF
TRBV28	TRBJ1-3	CASSEQGSGNTIYF
TRBV18	TRBJ2-7	CASSGGSSYEQYF
TRBV7-7	TRBJ2-7	CASSQLAGYEQYF